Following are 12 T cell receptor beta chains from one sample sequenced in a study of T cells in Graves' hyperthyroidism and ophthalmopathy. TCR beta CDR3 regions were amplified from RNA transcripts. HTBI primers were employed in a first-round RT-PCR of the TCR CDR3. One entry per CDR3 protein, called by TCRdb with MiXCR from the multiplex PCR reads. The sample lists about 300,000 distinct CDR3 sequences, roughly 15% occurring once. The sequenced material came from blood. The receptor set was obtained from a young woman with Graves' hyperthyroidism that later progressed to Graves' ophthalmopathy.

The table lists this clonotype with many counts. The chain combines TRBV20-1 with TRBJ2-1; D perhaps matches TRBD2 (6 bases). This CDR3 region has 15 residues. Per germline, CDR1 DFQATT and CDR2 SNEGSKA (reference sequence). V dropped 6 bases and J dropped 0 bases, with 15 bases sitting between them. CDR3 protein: CSAQPTGSSYNEQFF. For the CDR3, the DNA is TGCAGTGCCCAACCCACCGGGAGCTCCTACAATGAGCAGTTCTTC.

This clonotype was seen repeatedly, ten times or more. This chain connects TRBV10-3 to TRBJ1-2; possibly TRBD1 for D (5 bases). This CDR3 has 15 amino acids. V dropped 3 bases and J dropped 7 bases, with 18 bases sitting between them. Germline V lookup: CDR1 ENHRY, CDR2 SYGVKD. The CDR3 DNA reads TGTGCCATCAGTGATTGGATCCAGGGAAGATCTGGCTACACCTTC. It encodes CAISDWIQGRSGYTF.

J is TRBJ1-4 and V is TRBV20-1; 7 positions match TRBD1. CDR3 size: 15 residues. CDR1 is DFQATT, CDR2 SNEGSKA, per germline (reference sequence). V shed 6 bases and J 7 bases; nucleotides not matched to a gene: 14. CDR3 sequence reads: CSAPDSQGGGEKLFF. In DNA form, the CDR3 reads TGCAGTGCGCCCGACAGTCAGGGGGGAGGTGAAAAACTGTTTTTT.

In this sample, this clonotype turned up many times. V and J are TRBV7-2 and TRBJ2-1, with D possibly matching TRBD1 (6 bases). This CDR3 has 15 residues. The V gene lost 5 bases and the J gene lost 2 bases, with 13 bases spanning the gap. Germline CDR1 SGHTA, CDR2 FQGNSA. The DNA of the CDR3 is TGTGCCAGCAGCATCAGGGGTGGCCCCTACAATGAGCAGTTCTTC. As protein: CASSIRGGPYNEQFF.

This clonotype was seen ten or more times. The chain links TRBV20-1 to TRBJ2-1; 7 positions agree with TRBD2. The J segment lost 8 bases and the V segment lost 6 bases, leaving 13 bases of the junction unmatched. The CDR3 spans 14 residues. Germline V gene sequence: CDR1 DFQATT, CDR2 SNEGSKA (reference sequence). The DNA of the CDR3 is TGCAGTGCGAGACCGGGACTATTTATGTATGAGCAGTTCTTC. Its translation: CSARPGLFMYEQFF.

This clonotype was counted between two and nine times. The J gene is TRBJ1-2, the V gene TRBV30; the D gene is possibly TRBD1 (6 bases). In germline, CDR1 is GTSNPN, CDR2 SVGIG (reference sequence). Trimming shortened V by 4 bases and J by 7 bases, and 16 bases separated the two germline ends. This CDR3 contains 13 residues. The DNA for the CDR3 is TGTGCCTGGAACTTAGGGGGGCGTTTTGGCTACACCTTC. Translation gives CAWNLGGRFGYTF.

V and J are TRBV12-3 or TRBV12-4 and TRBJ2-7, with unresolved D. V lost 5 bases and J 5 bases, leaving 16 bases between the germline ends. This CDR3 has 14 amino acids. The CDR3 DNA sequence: TGTGCCAGCAGTCTCGACTTCGTTAGTCACGAGCAGTACTTC. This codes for CASSLDFVSHEQYF.

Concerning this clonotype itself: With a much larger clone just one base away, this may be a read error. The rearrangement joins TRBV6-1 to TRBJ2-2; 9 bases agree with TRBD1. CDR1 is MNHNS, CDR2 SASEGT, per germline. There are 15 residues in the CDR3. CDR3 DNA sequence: TGTGCCAGCAGATCCGGGACAGGGAACACCAGGGAGCTGTTTTTT. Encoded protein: CASRSGTGNTRELFF.

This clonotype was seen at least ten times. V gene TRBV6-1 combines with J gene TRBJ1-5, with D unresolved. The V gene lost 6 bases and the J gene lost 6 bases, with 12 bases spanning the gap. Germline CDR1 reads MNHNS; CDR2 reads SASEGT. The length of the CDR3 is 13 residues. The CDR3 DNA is TGTGCCAGCAGATACATGACCGGTCAGCCCCAGCATTTT. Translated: CASRYMTGQPQHF.

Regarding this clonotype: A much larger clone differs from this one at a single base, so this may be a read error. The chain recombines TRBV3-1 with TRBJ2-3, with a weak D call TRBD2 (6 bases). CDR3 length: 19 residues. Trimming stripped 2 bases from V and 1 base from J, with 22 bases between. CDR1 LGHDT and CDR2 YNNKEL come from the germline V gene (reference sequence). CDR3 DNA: TGTGCCAGCAGCCAAAGACTCTGGAGGGTGCCAAACCGCACAGATACGCAGTATTTT. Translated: CASSQRLWRVPNRTDTQYF.

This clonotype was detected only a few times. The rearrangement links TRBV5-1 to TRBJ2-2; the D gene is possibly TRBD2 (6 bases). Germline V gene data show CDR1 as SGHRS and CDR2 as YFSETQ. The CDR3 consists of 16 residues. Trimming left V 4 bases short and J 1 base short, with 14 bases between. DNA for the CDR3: TGCGCCAGCAGCCCCACGGGACTCTGGAACACCGGGGAGCTGTTTTTT. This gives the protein CASSPTGLWNTGELFF. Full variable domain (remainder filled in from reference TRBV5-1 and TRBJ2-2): KAGVTQTPRYLIKTRGQQVTLSCSPISGHRSVSWYQQTPGQGLQFLFEYFSETQRNKGNFPGRFSGRQFSNSRSEMNVSTLELGDSALYLCASSPTGLWNTGELFFGEGSRLTVL.

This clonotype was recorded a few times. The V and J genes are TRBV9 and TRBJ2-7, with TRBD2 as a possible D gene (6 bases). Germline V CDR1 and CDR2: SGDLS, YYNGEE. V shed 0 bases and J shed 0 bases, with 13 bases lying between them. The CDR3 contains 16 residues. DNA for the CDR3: TGTGCCAGCAGCGTAGGCGGGGACGGTTACTCCTACGAGCAGTACTTC. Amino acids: CASSVGGDGYSYEQYF.